A selection of T cell receptor beta chains follows, all from one sample in a study of chemoradiotherapy in HPV16-positive cancers. Clones were read by immunoSEQ multiplex PCR, and TCRdb kept only the in-frame ones, dropping some. The sample yields 45,000 to 60,000 clones, roughly nine tenths seen once. The sequenced sample was blood, obtained from a patient who underwent chemoradiotherapy. Every receptor here comes from a human donor with HPV-associated anogenital cancer. Each CDR3 is given with its conserved first and last residue. A D gene is named only where the DNA matches it firmly. Rows may omit the clone size; those that give it use once, few, many or a size class.

. TRBJ2-1 TRBV7-8 . CASSLRTYQNNEQFF TGTGCCAGCAGCTTACGGACCTACCAAAACAATGAGCAGTTCTTC
. TRBJ1-4 TRBV5-1 . CASSLGPPTTNEKLFF TGCGCCAGCAGTCTGGGACCCCCGACAACTAATGAAAAACTGTTTTTT
. TRBJ1-4 TRBV6-1 . CASSERGEKLFF TGTGCCAGCAGTGAGAGAGGGGAAAAACTGTTTTTT
. TRBJ2-5 TRBV2 . CASSDETQYF TGTGCCAGCAGTGATGAGACCCAGTACTTC
. TRBJ2-3 TRBV4-3 TRBD2 CASSQRPRTSGSTDTQYF TGCGCCAGCAGCCAAAGGCCCAGGACTAGCGGCTCCACAGATACGCAGTATTTT
. TRBJ2-7 TRBV6-5 TRBD1 CASSYLGTGPYEQYF TGTGCCAGCAGTTACTTGGGGACAGGGCCCTACGAGCAGTACTTC
. TRBJ1-2 TRBV6-6 TRBD1 CASSRTGGSYGYTF TGTGCCAGCAGTCGGACAGGGGGTAGCTATGGCTACACCTTC
. TRBJ2-1 TRBV29-1 TRBD2 CSVRLAGVDEQFF TGCAGCGTACGACTAGCGGGAGTCGATGAGCAGTTCTTC
. TRBJ1-1 TRBV5-1 . CASSLAGALDTEAFF TGCGCCAGCAGCTTGGCAGGGGCGTTGGATACTGAAGCTTTCTTT
once TRBJ2-3 TRBV4-2 TRBD1 CASSQGTGHTDTQYF TGTGCCAGCAGCCAAGGGACAGGGCATACAGATACGCAGTATTTT
few TRBJ2-7 TRBV5-1 . CASSFGRGREQYF TGCGCCAGCAGCTTTGGTAGGGGCCGGGAGCAGTACTTC
. TRBJ2-3 TRBV4-1 . CASSQDTRYGADTQYF TGCGCCAGCAGCCAAGATACCCGGTACGGTGCAGATACGCAGTATTTT
. TRBJ2-2 TRBV4-2 TRBD1 CASRPQGVGELFF TGTGCCAGCAGGCCGCAGGGGGTCGGGGAGCTGTTTTTT
. TRBJ1-2 TRBV30 TRBD1 CAWSVPGTGGVYGYTF TGTGCCTGGAGTGTACCTGGGACAGGTGGTGTCTATGGCTACACCTTC
once TRBJ2-5 TRBV6-5 . CASSSRGVFPGEQYF TGTGCCAGCAGTTCACGCGGAGTCTTCCCTGGGGAGCAGTACTTC
. TRBJ2-1 TRBV27 . CASSLRATSSYNEQFF TGTGCCAGCAGTTTAAGGGCTACTAGCTCCTACAATGAGCAGTTCTTC
. TRBJ1-1 TRBV7-7 . CASSPQGINTEAFF TGTGCTAGCAGCCCCCAAGGAATTAACACTGAAGCTTTCTTT
. TRBJ1-1 TRBV5-4 . CASSEGGTEAFF TGTGCCAGCAGCGAAGGGGGTACTGAAGCTTTCTTT
. TRBJ2-1 TRBV5-1 TRBD2 CASSLAPSGGVDEQFF TGCGCCAGCAGCTTGGCCCCTAGCGGGGGAGTGGATGAGCAGTTCTTC
. TRBJ1-5 TRBV6-1 . CASSAVSSNQPQHF TGTGCCAGCAGTGCGGTGTCTAGCAATCAGCCCCAGCATTTT
. TRBJ2-1 TRBV11-3 TRBD1 CASSSGQGTNNEQFF TGTGCCAGCAGCTCGGGACAGGGTACTAACAATGAGCAGTTCTTC
few TRBJ1-3 TRBV6-6 . CASTTSGNTIYF TGTGCCAGCACCACGTCTGGAAACACCATATATTTT
once TRBJ2-7 TRBV11-2 TRBD2 CASSLGLAGAYEQYF TGTGCCAGCAGCTTAGGGCTAGCGGGGGCCTACGAGCAGTACTTC
. TRBJ1-2 TRBV6-5 . CASTRLEGSLGSYTF TGTGCCAGCACCCGGTTGGAAGGATCCTTAGGGAGCTACACCTTC
. TRBJ2-5 TRBV5-1 TRBD2 CASSPGLAETQYF TGCGCCAGCAGCCCGGGACTAGCGGAGACCCAGTACTTC
few TRBJ1-5 TRBV29-1 TRBD1 CSVVEGASNQPQHF TGCAGCGTTGTAGAGGGGGCTAGCAATCAGCCCCAGCATTTT
once TRBJ2-7 TRBV13 . CASSYQVEYEQYF TGTGCCAGCAGCTATCAGGTCGAGTACGAGCAGTACTTC
. TRBJ2-7 TRBV4-1 TRBD2 CASSPSAGRGNEQYF TGCGCCAGCAGCCCTAGCGCGGGGAGGGGTAACGAGCAGTACTTC
. TRBJ1-4 TRBV4-2 TRBD1 CASSQAPQGANEKLFF TGTGCCAGCAGCCAAGCCCCACAGGGGGCGAATGAAAAACTGTTTTTT
. TRBJ1-1 TRBV5-5 . CASSLEPWWLVTEAFF TGTGCCAGCAGCTTGGAGCCTTGGTGGTTGGTCACTGAAGCTTTCTTT
. TRBJ2-5 TRBV5-4 . CASSPKTGEAQYF TGTGCCAGCAGCCCTAAAACAGGGGAGGCCCAGTACTTC
. TRBJ1-1 TRBV18 . CASSPSEMNTEAFF TGTGCCAGCTCACCGTCTGAGATGAACACTGAAGCTTTCTTT
. TRBJ2-2 TRBV4-3 TRBD1 CASSQDSRTGVTGELFF TGCGCCAGCAGCCAAGATAGCAGGACAGGGGTAACCGGGGAGCTGTTTTTT
. TRBJ2-7 TRBV4-1 . CASSQEKLAMGHEQYF TGCGCCAGCAGCCAAGAAAAGCTAGCGATGGGCCACGAGCAGTACTTC
. TRBJ1-1 TRBV11-2 . CASSLRHGLNTEAFF TGTGCCAGCAGCCTACGACATGGGTTGAACACTGAAGCTTTCTTT
. TRBJ2-4 TRBV2 . CASSEGPQYF TGTGCCAGCAGTGAAGGACCCCAGTACTTC
. TRBJ2-2 TRBV11-2 . CASSLERSNTGELFF TGTGCCAGCAGCTTAGAAAGATCAAACACCGGGGAGCTGTTTTTT
once TRBJ2-7 TRBV2 . CASSVKLEQYF TGTGCCAGCAGTGTAAAACTCGAGCAGTACTTC
. TRBJ1-5 TRBV19 . CASSLIRGNLDQPQHF TGTGCCAGTAGTTTAATAAGGGGGAACCTTGACCAGCCCCAGCATTTT
few TRBJ1-5 TRBV7-8 . CASSLAAQNQPQHF TGTGCCAGCAGCTTAGCGGCCCAGAATCAGCCCCAGCATTTT
. TRBJ2-2 TRBV7-2 TRBD2 CASSLALLAGEGGELFF TGTGCCAGCAGCTTAGCGCTCCTAGCGGGAGAGGGCGGGGAGCTGTTTTTT
. TRBJ2-1 TRBV5-8 . CASSLQVGISYNEQFF TGTGCCAGCAGCTTGCAGGTGGGGATTTCCTACAATGAGCAGTTCTTC
. TRBJ2-4 TRBV19 . CASSNREVGIQYF TGTGCCAGTAGCAACAGGGAGGTCGGCATTCAGTACTTC
. TRBJ1-1 TRBV6-5 . CASSPRYKNTEAFF TGTGCCAGCAGCCCCCGCTATAAGAACACTGAAGCTTTCTTT
. TRBJ2-1 TRBV7-8 . CASSLSGSWGNEQFF TGTGCCAGCAGCTTATCCGGGTCGTGGGGCAATGAGCAGTTCTTC
. TRBJ2-2 TRBV11-1 TRBD2 CASSLAGLAGHTGELFF TGTGCCAGCAGCTTAGCTGGACTAGCGGGGCACACCGGGGAGCTGTTTTTT
. TRBJ1-5 TRBV7-9 . CASSARDSNQPQHF TGTGCCAGCAGCGCCCGGGACAGCAATCAGCCCCAGCATTTT
. TRBJ2-7 TRBV5-1 . CASNQGGQLYEQYF TGCGCCAGCAACCAGGGGGGCCAACTCTACGAGCAGTACTTC
. TRBJ1-4 TRBV12-5 TRBD1 CATAVGDSTNEKLFF TGTGCTACCGCAGTTGGGGACAGTACTAATGAAAAACTGTTTTTT
. TRBJ2-7 TRBV7-2 . CASSLSYEQYF TGTGCCAGCAGCCTCTCCTACGAGCAGTACTTC
once TRBJ1-2 TRBV30 . CAWTNDQGNYTF TGTGCCTGGACGAACGATCAGGGTAACTACACCTTC
. TRBJ2-1 TRBV6-5 TRBD2 CASSYSGLAEGDEQFF TGTGCCAGCAGTTACTCAGGACTAGCGGAGGGGGATGAGCAGTTCTTC
. TRBJ1-6 TRBV9 . CASSPDGSSYNSPLHF TGTGCCAGCAGCCCCGACGGGAGCTCCTATAATTCACCCCTCCACTTT
. TRBJ2-5 TRBV6-5 . CASSYSGPQETQYF TGTGCCAGCAGTTACTCGGGGCCCCAAGAGACCCAGTACTTC
. TRBJ1-1 TRBV10-3 TRBD1 CATLGQGGFTEAFF TGTGCCACCCTCGGACAGGGTGGTTTCACTGAAGCTTTCTTT
. TRBJ2-1 TRBV7-2 . CASSLERYNEQFF TGTGCCAGCAGCTTAGAACGCTACAATGAGCAGTTCTTC